These T cell receptor beta chains were read from a single sample in a study of T cell changes during pregnancy in multiple sclerosis. Repertoires were generated with immunoSEQ multiplex PCR, while TCRdb's copy carries only in-frame clones and drops some. This table has roughly 110,000 clones, about 90% appearing once. The material was peripheral blood, obtained after pregnancy. Receptor source: a female donor with multiple sclerosis, enrolled in a pregnancy study. CDR3s include the opening cysteine and the closing phenylalanine or tryptophan. The D gene is left open where the match is weak. Clone size is stated in some rows and not others, as once, few, many or a class when expanded.

v_call cdr3_length clone_size d_call cdr3_aa
TRBV2 15 . TRBD2 CASSGGREGLYEQFF
TRBV6-1 17 . TRBD2 CASSGLAGGPKMDTQYF
TRBV5-5 12 . . CASSLASNEQFF
TRBV19 15 . TRBD1 CASSTRTGGTYEQYF
TRBV25-1 14 . . CASSAPGNSAEAFF
TRBV28 12 once TRBD2 CASRLAGEAQFF
TRBV2 11 few . CASGGNYGYTF
TRBV6-6 12 . . CASGDMNYGYTF
TRBV19 14 . TRBD1 CASSGRDSIYEQYF
TRBV29-1 12 . TRBD1 CSVGQYTNIQYF
TRBV4-2 15 . . CASSPDLQTNYGYTF
TRBV7-2 15 . . CASSLVVGGVDEQFF
TRBV7-3 15 once TRBD2 CASSLDSGVYNEQFF
TRBV9 11 . . CASSTGDEQYF
TRBV6-1 17 . TRBD2 CASSEAGTSGLQETQYF
TRBV9 19 . TRBD2 CASSAGLAGDLMDTGELFF
TRBV6-6 16 . TRBD2 CASSYSLGGGDYEQYF
TRBV6-1 15 . . CASSGRGAANEKLFF
TRBV6-1 15 . TRBD1 CASSSWTGANTEAFF
TRBV18 12 . . CASSATVYEQYF
TRBV18 14 few . CASSSDSGDEKLFF
TRBV28 12 few . CASSPMNTEAFF
TRBV7-3 15 . TRBD1 CASSSQGGDVTEAFF
TRBV14 13 once . CASSQVSRGEQFF
TRBV6-5 13 . . CASSYSRGQPQHF
TRBV30 15 . TRBD1 CAWSVGTGGHQPQHF
TRBV9 16 once TRBD2 CASSADAGDGTDTQYF
TRBV25-1 11 . . CASSEFSEQYF
TRBV27 13 . . CASSVDSGEKLFF
TRBV6-5 13 . TRBD1 CASSQGALFEQYF
TRBV30 15 once TRBD1 CAWSVRRQGVSEQYF
TRBV5-1 15 . TRBD2 CASSPPGLAGGEQYF
TRBV10-3 16 . TRBD1 CAISESIGQGNYGYTF
TRBV18 14 . . CASTTVPESFGYTF
TRBV30 16 . . CAWSVRKGRFTGELFF
TRBV5-1 16 few TRBD1 CASSWTGGLSSYEQYF
TRBV21-1 14 . . CASSKAEDRAEQYF